These 23 T cell receptor beta chains were sequenced from one sample in a study of blood T cell repertoires in COVID-19 (TCRdb year 2020). The receptor library was made with the immunoSEQ multiplex PCR assay. Drawn from immuneACCESS, this table holds only the in-frame rearrangements with V and J called that TCRdb kept. Clones are partly lost; checked studies trace under half to an unresolved V gene and leave the rest unexplained. Present in this sample are 100,000 to 150,000 clones, 85% of which were seen just once. The ten largest clones capture about 6.2% of the sample. Specimen: peripheral blood. The receptors were sampled from a man aged 80 or over with active or convalescent COVID-19.

The J gene is TRBJ2-7, the V gene TRBV6-5; the D is unclear. CDR3 length equals 15 residues. Germline V lookup: CDR1 MNHEY, CDR2 SVGAGI. With 4 bases removed from V and 3 bases from J, the gap between germline ends came to 16 bases. The CDR3 spells CASSSSLVEFYEQYF. CDR3 sequence (DNA): TGTGCCAGCAGTTCATCGCTGGTAGAATTCTACGAGCAGTACTTC.

The chain uses TRBV7-2 and TRBJ1-2, with D unclear. The CDR3 consists of 16 residues. CDR1 SGHTA and CDR2 FQGNSA come from the germline V gene. V shed 1 base and J shed 4 bases, with 16 bases lying between them. CDR3 protein: CASSLDSSGFGYGYTF. The CDR3 DNA reads TGTGCCAGCAGCTTAGACTCCTCGGGGTTCGGCTATGGCTACACCTTC. The whole variable domain, remainder taken from reference TRBV7-2 and TRBJ1-2, is GAGVSQSPSNKVTEKGKDVELRCDPISGHTALYWYRQSLGQGLEFLIYFQGNSAPDKSGLPSDRFSAERTGGSVSTLTIQRTQQEDSAVYLCASSLDSSGFGYGYTFGSGTRLTVV.

This clone was recorded at least ten times. The genes are TRBV6-1 and TRBJ1-5; 8 positions match TRBD1. Per the germline V gene, CDR1 is MNHNS and CDR2 is SASEGT. The J segment lost 2 bases and the V segment lost 2 bases, leaving 8 bases of the junction unmatched. The length of the CDR3 is 17 residues. The DNA of the CDR3 is TGTGCCAGCAGTGAACTTGCAGGGGGCCGGGGCAATCAGCCCCAGCATTTT. This sequence encodes CASSELAGGRGNQPQHF.

This clone was recorded once. This chain connects TRBV19 to TRBJ2-5; TRBD2 matches 8 bases. CDR3 length: 15 amino acids. CDR1 LNHDA and CDR2 SQIVND come from the germline V gene (reference sequence). J was trimmed by 6 bases and V by 2 bases; bases with no gene match: 8. CDR3 sequence reads: CASSIPGQRGQTQYF. The CDR3 DNA is TGTGCCAGTAGTATACCCGGGCAGCGGGGGCAGACCCAGTACTTC.

The chain carries TRBV27 and TRBJ1-5; perhaps TRBD1 as D (6 bases). V was trimmed by 5 bases and J by 0 bases, leaving 17 bases between them. Looked up from germline, CDR1 is MNHEY and CDR2 is SMNVEV (reference sequence). The CDR3 loop spans 17 amino acids. The CDR3 protein is CASSTHRDIHSNQPQHF. The CDR3 bases are TGTGCCAGCAGTACACACCGGGACATACATAGCAATCAGCCCCAGCATTTT.

In this sample, this clone turned up once. This chain joins TRBV5-1 and TRBJ2-3; TRBD2 aligns across 13 bases. Germline V CDR1 and CDR2: SGHRS, YFSETQ. This CDR3 contains 18 residues. The ends lost 1 base at V and 4 bases at J; junction bases unmatched: 9. CDR3 loop: CASSLLTGLAGRSDTQYF. In DNA form, the CDR3 reads TGCGCCAGCAGCTTGTTAACGGGACTAGCGGGGAGGTCAGATACGCAGTATTTT.

This clone has more than one count but fewer than ten. This chain uses TRBV19 with TRBJ1-6; D remains unclear. Trimming removed 6 bases from V and 7 bases from J, with 16 bases in between. CDR3 length equals 15 residues. Germline V gene sequence: CDR1 LNHDA, CDR2 SQIVND (reference sequence). CDR3 in DNA: TGTGCCAGTAGCCCGACAACATGGCAGAATTCACCCCTCCACTTT. Encoded protein: CASSPTTWQNSPLHF.

The genes are TRBV6-2 or TRBV6-3 and TRBJ1-2; TRBD1 agrees at 10 bases. Trimming removed 6 bases from V and 7 bases from J; junction bases left unmatched: 8. Germline CDR1 reads MNHEY; CDR2 reads SVGEGT. This CDR3 has 14 residues. CDR3 sequence reads: CASSEGTGAGGYTF. The CDR3 DNA follows: TGTGCCAGCAGCGAAGGGACAGGGGCTGGTGGCTACACCTTC.

The CDR3 loop is CATSRDQREALTGELFF. In DNA form, the CDR3 reads TGTGCCACCAGCAGAGATCAGCGGGAGGCACTCACCGGGGAGCTGTTTTTT. The gene calls are TRBV15 and TRBJ2-2, with 9 nucleotides matching TRBD2. This CDR3 has 17 residues. Trimming cost V 0 bases and J 4 bases; bases outside gene matches: 6. Germline lookup yields CDR1 LNHNV and CDR2 YYDKDF (reference sequence).

V usage is TRBV12-3 or TRBV12-4 and J usage is TRBJ1-1; 7 bases line up with TRBD1. The CDR3 contains 13 residues. V dropped 2 bases and J dropped 6; count of bases not matched to a gene: 3. The CDR3 DNA reads as TGTGCCAGCAGTTTACGAGGGGGCCCTGAAGCTTTCTTT. This codes for CASSLRGGPEAFF.

The genes are TRBV19 and TRBJ2-3, with 8 bases matching TRBD2. J gave up 1 base and V 5 bases, and 8 bases lay outside the gene matches. The CDR3 spans 16 residues. Germline V lookup: CDR1 LNHDA, CDR2 SQIVND (reference sequence). The CDR3 nucleotides are TGTGCCAGTAGTGCCATCAGGCGGGGGGGCACAGATACGCAGTATTTT. It encodes CASSAIRRGGTDTQYF.

The gene calls are TRBV15 and TRBJ2-7; 7 positions agree with TRBD1. J was trimmed by 0 bases and V by 1 base; bases with no gene match: 0. Per the germline V gene, CDR1 is LNHNV and CDR2 is YYDKDF (reference sequence). The CDR3 totals 14 residues. The chain's CDR3 is CATSRGDSSYEQYF. DNA of the CDR3: TGTGCCACCAGCAGAGGGGACAGCTCCTACGAGCAGTACTTC.

The chain carries TRBV3-1 (or the pseudogene TRBV3-2) and TRBJ2-7, with TRBD2 matching over 7 bases. The CDR3 runs to 14 residues. V was pared by 4 bases and J by 8 bases, with 11 bases of the junction left unmatched. Germline V gives CDR1 LGHDT, CDR2 YNNKEL (reference sequence). Written as DNA, the CDR3 is TGTGCCAGCAGCCCCCGCCCCGGGGGGTCTAAGCAGTACTTC. Translated: CASSPRPGGSKQYF.

This clone was seen a handful of times. The rearrangement uses TRBV6-5 and TRBJ2-1; D unclear. V was pared by 6 bases and J by 2 bases, with 14 bases between. Per germline, CDR1 MNHEY and CDR2 SVGAGI. This CDR3 is built from 15 residues. The DNA of the CDR3 is TGTGCCAGCAGCCGTGACTCCTCCCCCTACAATGAGCAGTTCTTC. Translating it yields CASSRDSSPYNEQFF.

V usage is TRBV6-1 and J usage is TRBJ1-1; tentative D call: TRBD1 (5 bases). The CDR3 has 15 amino acids. V lost 3 bases to trimming and J lost 2 bases, with 13 bases between them. Germline V CDR1 and CDR2: MNHNS, SASEGT. The CDR3 nucleotides read TGTGCCAGCAGTGATCTGGGGGGGATAAACACTGAAGCTTTCTTT. Protein product: CASSDLGGINTEAFF.

The V and J genes are TRBV30 and TRBJ2-1; tentatively, D is TRBD2 (5 bases). In germline, CDR1 is GTSNPN, CDR2 SVGIG (reference sequence). With 5 bases removed from V and 12 bases from J, the gap between germline ends came to 14 bases. The CDR3 has 11 residues. Here the CDR3 DNA reads TGTGCCTGGTTAAGGACTGTGGGGCAGTTCTTC. This sequence encodes CAWLRTVGQFF.

The gene calls are TRBV18 and TRBJ2-1; the match to TRBD1 covers 8 bases. V shed 1 base, J shed 7 bases, and the junction held 6 bases outside the gene matches. The CDR3 loop spans 15 amino acids. Germline CDR1 reads KGHSH; CDR2 reads LQKENI. For the CDR3, the DNA is TGTGCCAGCTCACCACTCAGGGGGCTAGGGAATGAGCAGTTCTTC. Encoded protein: CASSPLRGLGNEQFF.

The chain links TRBV4-1 to TRBJ2-5; 9 bases agree with TRBD2. Germline V gene lookup returns CDR1 MGHRA and CDR2 YSYEKL. The V gene end was trimmed by 4 bases and the J gene end by 4 bases; junction bases not matched to a gene: 7. CDR3 length equals 15 residues. CDR3 sequence (DNA): TGCGCCAGCAGCCTTAGCGGGAGTAGGGGAGAGACCCAGTACTTC. This translates into CASSLSGSRGETQYF.

In DNA form, the CDR3 reads TGTGCCAGCAGTGAAGCGCGAGGGTCCGGGGCCAACGTCCTGACTTTC. This encodes CASSEARGSGANVLTF. The chain couples TRBV2 to TRBJ2-6, with D maybe TRBD2 (5 bases). Trimming took off 0 bases at V and 4 bases at J, with 10 bases between the two ends. The length of the CDR3 is 16 residues. Germline-derived CDR1 and CDR2 are SNHLY and FYNNEI.

This clone was detected only a few times. CDR3 coding DNA: TGTGCCAGCAGTTTATGGGGCAGGGGCAGGGGGCGTGAAGCTTTCTTT. The encoded protein is CASSLWGRGRGREAFF. The genes are TRBV28 and TRBJ1-1; TRBD1 aligns across 8 bases. V gave up 0 bases and J gave up 7 bases; unmatched junction bases: 10. This CDR3 spans 16 amino acids. Germline V lookup: CDR1 MDHEN, CDR2 SYDVKM.

The chain links TRBV7-8 to TRBJ2-2, with D perhaps TRBD1 (6 bases). Germline V gene sequence: CDR1 SGHVS, CDR2 FQNEAQ. The CDR3 sequence is 13 residues long. V gave up 1 base and J gave up 7 bases, with 7 bases separating them. The chain's CDR3 is CASSLGRGGELFF. In DNA form, the CDR3 reads TGTGCCAGCAGCTTAGGCAGGGGCGGGGAGCTGTTTTTT.

The genes are TRBV18 and TRBJ2-7; 11 bases match TRBD1. This CDR3 is built from 14 residues. With V trimmed by 3 bases and J by 4 bases, 2 bases remained unmatched. The germline V gene has CDR1 KGHSH and CDR2 LQKENI. The CDR3 DNA sequence: TGTGCCAGCTCACCGGGACAGGGGGTATACGAGCAGTACTTC. Translation: CASSPGQGVYEQYF.

CDR3 residues: CATSSATGTWGANVLTF. The CDR3 nucleotides are TGTGCCACCAGCAGTGCGACAGGGACCTGGGGGGCCAACGTCCTGACTTTC. V and J are TRBV15 and TRBJ2-6; 7 bases are a match to TRBD1. The germline CDR1 and CDR2 sequences are LNHNV and YYDKDF (reference sequence). V trimming: 3 bases; J trimming: 4 bases; junction bases outside the gene matches: 9. This CDR3 has 17 residues.